This T cell receptor (beta chain) appears in the sequencing data of a study of CD8 T cells in ankylosing spondylitis. A word on this clonotype: Its specificity is not known.

Broader study findings: Ankylosing spondylitis blood seemed to carry a telltale TCR beta motif made of several highly homologous variants. The study looked at matched synovial fluid samples from ankylosing spondylitis patients. Disease-linked clones were reported to be significantly enriched there.

TCRdb ran MiXCR on the 5' RACE reads and lists one entry per CDR3 protein. The table lists 350,000 or so distinct CDR3 sequences, roughly 15% of them singletons, with roughly 1.1% in the top ten. Material: blood, either unsorted or a sorted T cell fraction (not recorded which). The source of this sequence is a male donor with ankylosing spondylitis or in good health (not recorded which).

The CDR3 spells CASSDPDRRSYGYTF. CDR3 nucleotides: TGCGCCAGCAGCGATCCGGACAGGCGATCCTATGGCTACACCTTC. The chain links TRBV5-1 to TRBJ1-2; 7 bases are a match to TRBD1. The CDR3 extends over 15 amino acids. V lost 4 bases and J lost 4; bases outside the gene matches: 10. CDR1 and CDR2 (germline): SGHRS, YFSETQ.